The 17 T cell receptor beta chains listed next were all sequenced from one sample in a study of monozygotic twins with inflammatory bowel disease. TCRdb reanalyzed the 5' RACE reads and collapses them to one entry per CDR3 protein, without DNA. This table holds some 400,000 distinct CDR3 sequences. The specimen was blood. The receptors shown here come from a human donor with ulcerative colitis or Crohn's disease, or a healthy co-twin of an affected twin (not recorded which).

V and J are TRBV5-1 and TRBJ2-5; TCRdb selects TRBD1, and the lack of DNA leaves this call unchecked. The CDR3 runs 15 residues. Looked up from germline, CDR1 is SGHRS and CDR2 is YFSETQ. CDR3 sequence reads: CASSLSGGGAETQYF.

The chain recombines TRBV7-9 with TRBJ1-6. The germline gives CDR1 SEHNR, CDR2 FQNEAQ (reference sequence). The CDR3 runs to 14 residues. The CDR3: CASSLEVRDSPLHF. The entire variable domain, with the rest obtained from reference TRBV7-9 and TRBJ1-6, is as follows: DTGVSQNPRHKITKRGQNVTFRCDPISEHNRLYWYRQTLGQGPEFLTYFQNEAQLEKSRLLSDRFSAERPKGSFSTLEIQRTEQGDSAMYLCASSLEVRDSPLHFGNGTRLTVT.

The chain joins TRBV7-9 to TRBJ2-7; TCRdb selects TRBD1, and the lack of DNA leaves this call unchecked. Germline V CDR1 and CDR2: SEHNR, FQNEAQ (reference sequence). CDR3 length: 15 amino acids. The CDR3 reads CASSLTGTGNYEQYF.

This sequence joins TRBV2 and TRBJ2-1; TCRdb selects TRBD1, and the lack of DNA leaves this call unchecked. The CDR3 has 15 amino acids. The V gene's germline CDR1 is SNHLY and CDR2 FYNNEI. The CDR3 sequence is CASSGRGKTYNEQFF.

This chain links TRBV6-5 with TRBJ1-2. The CDR3 has 19 residues. Looked up from germline, CDR1 is MNHEY and CDR2 is SVGAGI. The CDR3: CASSYLIIGEVPPPYGYTF.

The chain combines TRBV9 with TRBJ2-2; the TRBD1 assignment by TCRdb is unverifiable without DNA. Germline CDR1 and CDR2: SGDLS and YYNGEE. This CDR3 is built from 14 residues. This CDR3 is CASSVKGGAGELFF. The full variable domain, its missing parts supplied by reference TRBV9 and TRBJ2-2, is DSGVTQTPKHLITATGQRVTLRCSPRSGDLSVYWYQQSLDQGLQFLIQYYNGEERAKGNILERFSAQQFPDLHSELNLSSLELGDSALYFCASSVKGGAGELFFGEGSRLTVL.

The gene calls are TRBV4-1 and TRBJ2-3. CDR3 length: 14 amino acids. Germline CDR1 MGHRA, CDR2 YSYEKL. CDR3 amino acids: CASSHVGSTDTQYF.

This chain uses TRBV5-1 with TRBJ2-2. The CDR3 covers 13 residues. CDR1 is SGHRS and CDR2 is YFSETQ in the germline V gene. CDR3: CASTRSNTGELFF.

The chain employs TRBV28 and TRBJ2-1. CDR1 and CDR2 (germline): MDHEN, SYDVKM. The CDR3 length is 14 residues. This CDR3 is CASSLGIDDNEQFF.

The chain recombines TRBV6-1 with TRBJ2-7; without DNA, the TCRdb call of TRBD2 cannot be checked. This CDR3 has 15 residues. CDR1 is MNHNS and CDR2 is SASEGT in the germline V gene. The CDR3 sequence is CASSEGGLSSYEQYF.

The chain has TRBV3-1 and TRBJ1-2. This CDR3 spans 14 amino acids. Germline assignment: CDR1 LGHDT and CDR2 YNNKEL (reference sequence). The CDR3 reads CASSQTKSFYGYTF.

The chain is built from TRBV18 and TRBJ1-5; the D gene TCRdb calls, TRBD1, cannot be checked with no DNA. The CDR3 runs to 13 residues. CDR1 is KGHSH and CDR2 is LQKENI in the germline V gene. The CDR3: CASQGTENQPQHF.

The chain's CDR3 is CASSQDPLWVTEAFF. V and J are TRBV4-1 and TRBJ1-1. Germline values: CDR1 MGHRA, CDR2 YSYEKL. The CDR3 loop spans 15 amino acids.

The chain couples TRBV6-4 to TRBJ2-1; TCRdb's assignment of TRBD1 cannot be checked, as there is no DNA. Germline V gene sequence: CDR1 MRHNA, CDR2 SNTAGT. The length of the CDR3 is 16 residues. CDR3 residues: CASSERGQGSYNEQFF.

The rearrangement joins TRBV3-1 to TRBJ1-1; checking the TCRdb D call of TRBD1 is not possible without DNA. The CDR3 contains 13 residues. Germline CDR1 is LGHDT and CDR2 is YNNKEL (reference sequence). The CDR3 region is CASRPGQGKMAFF.

V and J are TRBV12-3 or TRBV12-4 and TRBJ2-1. This CDR3 is built from 15 residues. CDR3 sequence: CASIKEKVSYNEQFF.

V usage is TRBV28 and J usage is TRBJ1-1; TCRdb reports TRBD1, a call that lacks DNA to check it against. Germline values: CDR1 MDHEN, CDR2 SYDVKM. This CDR3 contains 19 residues. The CDR3 loop reads CASSFFPGQGISEAFGAFF.